Listed below are T cell receptor beta chains from one sample, sequenced in a study of control samples from healthy donors and cancer patients. Libraries were prepared by immunoSEQ multiplex PCR; TCRdb keeps only in-frame clonotypes and omits some of them. The sample consists of over 50,000 clones, approximately 95% of them appearing once. Sample: blood. The receptor source for this set is a young woman in good health. CDR3s leave out the opening cysteine and the closing phenylalanine or tryptophan.

length	J	V	CDR3
12	TRBJ2-5	TRBV18	ASSPHADGETQY
16	TRBJ1-4	TRBV27	ASSLLGARLEMNEKLF
10	TRBJ1-6	TRBV28	ASTYMNSPLH
11	TRBJ1-1	TRBV12-3/TRBV12-4	ASSSGHHTEAF
9	TRBJ1-1	TRBV2	ASLGAIEAF
10	TRBJ1-1	TRBV7-9	ASSLAGQEAF
13	TRBJ2-5	TRBV18	ASSPSGGARETQY
11	TRBJ2-7	TRBV2	ASSEARGYEQY
16	TRBJ2-7	TRBV5-6	ASSPLRVQDPEPYEQY
10	TRBJ1-1	TRBV4-1	ASGGLNTEAF
16	TRBJ1-1	TRBV3-1/TRBV3-2	ASSQIDRVGAMNTEAF
16	TRBJ2-2	TRBV6-2/TRBV6-3	ASSYSTRGGAGTGELF
11	TRBJ1-1	TRBV28	ASSSSGDTEAF
11	TRBJ2-5	TRBV6-2/TRBV6-3	ASSPGASRTQY
11	TRBJ2-1	TRBV9	ASSSGVGNEQF
12	TRBJ1-2	TRBV6-6	ASIPRDWWYGYT
15	TRBJ1-1	TRBV27	ASRAEGTLQVNTEAF
11	TRBJ2-2	TRBV7-8	ASSTGGAGELF
13	TRBJ1-6	TRBV5-6	ASTPRGIYNSPLH
14	TRBJ2-1	TRBV5-4	ASSSPGTSGWNEQF
12	TRBJ2-3	TRBV2	ASRQRRDTDTQY
12	TRBJ1-4	TRBV6-5	ASSTGGEAEKLF
12	TRBJ1-2	TRBV5-6	ASSLDTGGDGYT
19	TRBJ1-1	TRBV6-1	ASRETPSLWGFPSMNTEAF
10	TRBJ1-5	TRBV19	ASSFLNQPQH
12	TRBJ1-2	TRBV5-1	ASYQGGTGNGYT
14	TRBJ2-3	TRBV19	ASSHSARGGTDTQY
9	TRBJ1-6	TRBV30	AWTSGSPLH
11	TRBJ1-2	TRBV7-9	ASSYGTGGGYT
15	TRBJ2-2	TRBV15	ATSRDLLRLEAGELF
9	TRBJ1-2	TRBV29-1	SFLHGQGYT
13	TRBJ1-6	TRBV6-5	ASSYRGRRNSPLH
15	TRBJ2-2	TRBV6-1	ASSELTSGGNTGELF
8	TRBJ1-2	TRBV29-1	SVDRVGYT
10	TRBJ1-1	TRBV12-3/TRBV12-4	ASSFMGAEAF
16	TRBJ1-2	TRBV4-1	ASSQTAVGVRGNYGYT
12	TRBJ2-1	TRBV7-9	ASSLFGGRNEQF
12	TRBJ1-5	TRBV28	ASSPRNSNQPQH
10	TRBJ1-1	TRBV6-6	ASSRTVDEAF
15	TRBJ1-5	TRBV5-4	ASSLVDRRRVDQPQH
11	TRBJ1-1	TRBV28	ASSLRAGNGAF
14	TRBJ2-1	TRBV5-1	ASSSTRQGRFDEQF
14	TRBJ1-2	TRBV9	ASSNRRSGGLGGYT
9	TRBJ2-5	TRBV29-1	SGTSSETQY
10	TRBJ1-1	TRBV6-5	ASSPTLTEAF
13	TRBJ2-5	TRBV2	ASMGGGAARETQY
11	TRBJ1-1	TRBV4-1	ASSRDINTEAF
11	TRBJ1-1	TRBV10-3	AISLRENTEAF
12	TRBJ1-3	TRBV29-1	SAGTTGAGNTIY
14	TRBJ1-2	TRBV5-5	ASSLVMAQGTYGYT
12	TRBJ1-1	TRBV6-5	ASNLDSLNTEAF
11	TRBJ1-5	TRBV29-1	SVGGSGHQPQH
10	TRBJ1-1	TRBV7-8	ASSFSTSEAF
12	TRBJ2-5	TRBV10-3	AISERGGRETQY
12	TRBJ1-4	TRBV4-3	ASSLGGLDEKLF